This T cell receptor (beta chain) was obtained from a study of blood T cell repertoires in COVID-19. Germline values: CDR1 SGHAT, CDR2 FQNNGV. CDR3 size: 14 residues. The V and J ends lost 0 bases and 6 bases, in that order; junction bases with no gene match: 5. As processed by the authors: Cell counts per sample came from amplifying reference gene primers. TCRdb's copy holds only in-frame clones and misses some; the assay was immunoSEQ multiplex PCR. The DNA gave D and trimming, while V, J and clone size come from that table. The table lists around 420,000 clones, roughly 86% of them singletons. This clone was observed a single time.

J is TRBJ2-7 and V is TRBV11-2; the match to TRBD2 covers 7 bases. The sequencing input was PBMCs or T cells enriched from blood (not recorded which). This receptor was obtained from a middle-aged woman with acute COVID-19. The CDR3 nucleotides read TGTGCCAGCAGCTTAGATTGGGGAGGGTCCGAGCAGTACTTC. It specifies CASSLDWGGSEQYF.